This T cell receptor (beta chain) was observed in a study of blood T cell repertoires in COVID-19. Background on the study: Collection of acute and convalescent COVID-19 samples took place in the United States, Italy and Spain. PBMCs, B-cell-depleted T cells, or T cells provided the cDNA or gDNA that made up the material.

In the original analysis: Estimated nucleated cell counts came from reference gene primer amplification. TCRdb's copy holds only in-frame clones and misses some; the assay was immunoSEQ multiplex PCR. V and J calls and clone size are given by that table; D and trimming were obtained from the DNA. The sample lists 130,000 to 150,000 clones, approximately 80% occurring once. CDR1 and CDR2 (germline): SGHVS, FQNEAQ. CDR3 length: 15 residues. Trimming cost V 3 bases and J 6 bases, with 17 bases left between them. The receptor's source is a woman older than 75 in a cohort sampled during active or convalescent COVID-19. The rearrangement joins TRBV7-8 to TRBJ1-2, with D perhaps matching TRBD1 (6 bases). The sample consisted of peripheral blood. The CDR3 sequence is CASSFVQGSPHGYTF. The CDR3 DNA reads as TGTGCCAGCAGCTTCGTACAGGGATCTCCCCATGGCTACACCTTC.